Below are 28 T cell receptor beta chains sequenced from a single sample in a study of PD-L1 blockade in urothelial cancer. Assay used: immunoSEQ multiplex PCR; TCRdb lists only in-frame clones, some missing. The top ten hold approximately 9% of the sample, which has 35,000 or so clones, 36% seen once. The sequences come from tumor tissue, collected before atezolizumab (anti-PD-L1) treatment. These receptors were taken from a man aged 55 to 69 with urothelial cancer.

This clone was observed a handful of times. This chain connects TRBV12-5 to TRBJ1-5, with 7 positions matching TRBD1. The CDR3 length is 13 residues. Germline CDR1 reads LGHNT; CDR2 reads FRNRAP. Unmatched junction bases numbered 6, after V lost 6 bases and J lost 7 bases. The CDR3 is CASGVEGAQPQHF. The DNA of the CDR3 is TGTGCTAGTGGAGTCGAGGGGGCCCAGCCCCAGCATTTT.

As regards this clone: This sample also contains other DNA sequences that code for the same CDR3. The chain uses TRBV5-1 and TRBJ2-7; 7 bases fit TRBD2. Germline V gives CDR1 SGHRS, CDR2 YFSETQ. J was trimmed by 3 bases and V by 0 bases; bases with no gene match: 3. The length of the CDR3 is 14 residues. The CDR3 DNA is TGCGCCAGCAGCTTGGCCACGGGGGGCTACGAGCAGTACTTC. Translation: CASSLATGGYEQYF.

The chain carries TRBV29-1 and TRBJ1-5; D perhaps matches TRBD1 (6 bases). The CDR3 loop spans 13 amino acids. Trimming removed 7 bases from V and 3 bases from J, with 13 bases in between. Germline assignment: CDR1 SQVTM and CDR2 ANQGSEA. DNA for the CDR3: TGCAGCGCACAGGGAGCTTTCAATCAGCCCCAGCATTTT. Translation: CSAQGAFNQPQHF.

The gene calls are TRBV4-1 and TRBJ1-1; D remains unclear. The V gene lost 3 bases and the J gene lost 1 base, with 18 bases spanning the gap. Germline V CDR1 and CDR2: MGHRA, YSYEKL. The CDR3 has 17 residues. The CDR3, as DNA: TGCGCCAGCAGCCATGGGCGAGTCTCGGCGCAGAACACTGAAGCTTTCTTT. Residues: CASSHGRVSAQNTEAFF.

The chain links TRBV19 to TRBJ2-7; possibly TRBD1 for D (5 bases). The CDR3 loop spans 16 amino acids. Trimming took off 3 bases at V and 0 bases at J, with 15 bases between the two ends. Germline CDR1 LNHDA, CDR2 SQIVND (reference sequence). The CDR3 reads CASSIHPDSLSYEQYF. Written as DNA, the CDR3 is TGTGCCAGTAGTATTCATCCTGACAGCCTCTCCTACGAGCAGTACTTC.

This clone was detected ten times or more. The V gene is TRBV6-8, the J gene TRBJ2-1; no clear D. CDR3 size: 12 residues. CDR1 is MNHGY and CDR2 is SAAAGT in the germline V gene. Trimming left V 5 bases short and J 5 bases short, with 7 bases between. The CDR3, as DNA: TGTGCCAGCAGTAGCCCTAACAATGAGCAGTTCTTC. It encodes CASSSPNNEQFF.

This clone was detected a few times. The chain recombines TRBV4-1 with TRBJ1-4, with 8 bases identical to TRBD1. Germline V CDR1 and CDR2: MGHRA, YSYEKL. Losses at the gene ends were 1 base for V and 13 bases for J; bases not matched to a gene: 5. The CDR3 spans 13 residues. The CDR3 spells CASSQVGQAGLFF. As DNA, the CDR3 is TGCGCCAGCAGCCAAGTGGGACAGGCGGGACTGTTTTTT.

The table lists this clone with a few counts. The chain combines TRBV18 with TRBJ2-5; 11 bases align to TRBD2. V lost 3 bases and J lost 4; bases outside the gene matches: 7. The CDR3 runs 16 residues. Germline-derived CDR1 and CDR2 are KGHSH and LQKENI. CDR3 protein: CASSPTLAGGPETQYF. The CDR3 region has the DNA TGTGCCAGCTCACCGACCCTAGCGGGGGGCCCAGAGACCCAGTACTTC.

The rearrangement joins TRBV19 to TRBJ1-1, with 10 bases lining up with TRBD1. The germline V gene has CDR1 LNHDA and CDR2 SQIVND (reference sequence). This CDR3 region has 16 residues. V gave up 5 bases and J gave up 4 bases; unmatched junction bases: 10. CDR3 coding DNA: TGTGCCAGTAGTCTCCACCGGGACAGGGGATTCACTGAAGCTTTCTTT. Translating gives CASSLHRDRGFTEAFF.

In its sample, this clone was seen many times. The chain uses TRBV6-8 and TRBJ2-5; D remains unclear. The CDR3 has 13 residues. V was clipped by 4 bases and J by 4 bases, with 10 bases between them. In germline, CDR1 is MNHGY, CDR2 SAAAGT. The CDR3 DNA reads as TGTGCCAGCAGTTCGTACATGGGAGAGACCCAGTACTTC. Protein sequence: CASSSYMGETQYF.

V and J are TRBV28 and TRBJ1-1; 9 bases agree with TRBD1. Germline CDR1 MDHEN, CDR2 SYDVKM. V was clipped by 4 bases and J by 5 bases; unmatched bases: 11. This CDR3 comprises 16 residues. This chain's CDR3 is CASSSGTGRFMTEAFF. Written as DNA, the CDR3 is TGTGCCAGCAGTTCTGGGACAGGGAGGTTTATGACTGAAGCTTTCTTT.

The chain links TRBV19 to TRBJ2-2; the match to TRBD2 covers 11 bases. The CDR3 has 16 amino acids. Per the germline V gene, CDR1 is LNHDA and CDR2 is SQIVND (reference sequence). V shed 6 bases and J 4 bases; nucleotides not matched to a gene: 7. Here the CDR3 reads CASRTLAGGGTGELFF. DNA of the CDR3: TGTGCCAGTAGAACATTAGCGGGAGGGGGCACCGGGGAGCTGTTTTTT. The variable domain in full, with the rest retrieved from reference TRBV19 and TRBJ2-2, is DGGITQSPKYLFRKEGQNVTLSCEQNLNHDAMYWYRQDPGQGLRLIYYSQIVNDFQKGDIAEGYSVSREKKESFPLTVTSAQKNPTAFYLCASRTLAGGGTGELFFGEGSRLTVL.

This clone was seen a handful of times. DNA of the CDR3: TGTGCCAGCAGTCCGGATTTGCTGACAGTTGGCTACACCTTC. Amino acid sequence: CASSPDLLTVGYTF. The V gene is TRBV28, the J gene TRBJ1-2; D possibly corresponds to TRBD1 (5 bases). Trimming pared 5 bases from V and 7 bases from J, leaving 17 bases between. In germline, CDR1 is MDHEN, CDR2 SYDVKM. The CDR3 totals 14 residues.

The rearrangement joins TRBV28 to TRBJ1-1; TRBD1 agrees at 7 bases. CDR1 is MDHEN, CDR2 SYDVKM, per germline. The CDR3 contains 14 residues. The V segment lost 5 bases and the J segment 4 bases; nucleotides outside the gene matches: 7. DNA for the CDR3: TGTGCCAGCAGTCCTAGGGGGCGGAGCACTGAAGCTTTCTTT. Protein product: CASSPRGRSTEAFF.

The rearrangement joins TRBV2 to TRBJ2-1, with 8 nucleotides matching TRBD2. The junction had 6 bases not matched to a gene; V was cut back by 2 bases and J by 6 bases. The CDR3 extends over 15 amino acids. Germline V gene sequence: CDR1 SNHLY, CDR2 FYNNEI. The CDR3 is CASSEYGGATNEQFF. As DNA, the CDR3 is TGTGCCAGCAGTGAATACGGGGGGGCGACCAATGAGCAGTTCTTC.

The V and J genes are TRBV28 and TRBJ1-3, with 7 bases matching TRBD1. CDR1 is MDHEN, CDR2 SYDVKM, per germline. The CDR3 length is 14 residues. V was pared by 8 bases and J by 1 base, with 5 bases of the junction left unmatched. CDR3: CASHKDRSGNTIYF. CDR3 bases: TGTGCCAGCCACAAGGACAGGTCTGGAAACACCATATATTTT. Combining the CDR3 with reference TRBV28 and TRBJ1-3 gives the whole variable domain DVKVTQSSRYLVKRTGEKVFLECVQDMDHENMFWYRQDPGLGLRLIYFSYDVKMKEKGDIPEGYSVSREKKERFSLILESASTNQTSMYLCASHKDRSGNTIYFGEGSWLTVV.

This chain joins TRBV27 and TRBJ2-7; TRBD1 aligns across 8 bases. CDR1 MNHEY and CDR2 SMNVEV come from the germline V gene (reference sequence). Unmatched junction bases numbered 8, after V lost 6 bases and J lost 7 bases. The CDR3 runs to 13 residues. As DNA, the CDR3 is TGTGCCAGCAGCAAGGACAGGGCGGGGGAGCAGTACTTC. Protein sequence: CASSKDRAGEQYF.

In its sample, this clone was seen a few times. The V call is TRBV19, the J call TRBJ1-4, with TRBD1 as a possible D gene (5 bases). The CDR3 consists of 14 residues. Trimming took 7 bases from V and 6 from J, leaving 15 bases between them. The germline V gene encodes CDR1 LNHDA and CDR2 SQIVND (reference sequence). CDR3: CASTRGTVDEKLFF. CDR3 sequence (DNA): TGTGCCAGTACCCGCGGGACGGTGGATGAAAAACTGTTTTTT.

The table lists this clone with a count of one. This chain links TRBV19 with TRBJ2-2; perhaps TRBD1 as D (6 bases). The germline V and J ends were trimmed by 6 bases and 5 bases, with 13 bases remaining between them. Germline V gives CDR1 LNHDA, CDR2 SQIVND (reference sequence). The CDR3 runs 14 residues. The CDR3 sequence: CASSRGQSTGELFF. For the CDR3, the DNA is TGTGCCAGTAGCAGAGGACAGAGTACCGGGGAGCTGTTTTTT.

This clone was seen more than once but under ten times. The chain carries TRBV6-8 and TRBJ2-7, with a possible D match to TRBD2 (6 bases). Germline V gives CDR1 MNHGY, CDR2 SAAAGT. Trimming cost V 5 bases and J 2 bases, with 16 bases left between them. This CDR3 is built from 15 residues. The CDR3 bases are TGTGCCAGCAGTCACGACTCTAGCGTAGCCTACGAGCAGTACTTC. This sequence encodes CASSHDSSVAYEQYF.

V gene TRBV6-8 combines with J gene TRBJ1-2; no reliable D call. The CDR3 spans 13 residues. Trimming removed 5 bases at V and 4 bases at J, with 11 bases between. CDR1 is MNHGY, CDR2 SAAAGT, per germline. CDR3 amino acids: CASSGWMIYGYTF. Written as DNA, the CDR3 is TGTGCCAGCAGTGGATGGATGATCTATGGCTACACCTTC.

CDR3 residues: CASRLLAGTGELFF. The CDR3 nucleotides are TGTGCCAGTAGGCTACTAGCCGGCACCGGGGAGCTGTTTTTT. J is TRBJ2-2 and V is TRBV19, with D perhaps matching TRBD2 (6 bases). Trimming removed 6 bases from V and 4 bases from J, with 12 bases in between. The CDR3 runs to 14 residues. The germline V gene encodes CDR1 LNHDA and CDR2 SQIVND (reference sequence).

This clone was recorded a few times. This chain connects TRBV30 to TRBJ2-2, with 8 bases matching TRBD1. V lost 1 base to trimming and J lost 5 bases; unmatched junction nucleotides: 6. The CDR3 is made up of 15 amino acids. Germline lookup yields CDR1 GTSNPN and CDR2 SVGIG (reference sequence). CDR3 DNA sequence: TGTGCCTGGAGTGCTGGACAGGGCTGGACCGGGGAGCTGTTTTTT. Protein sequence: CAWSAGQGWTGELFF. Using reference TRBV30 and TRBJ2-2 for the parts outside the CDR3, the full variable domain is SQTIHQWPATLVQPVGSPLSLECTVEGTSNPNLYWYRQAAGRGLQLLFYSVGIGQISSEVPQNLSASRPQDRQFILSSKKLLLSDSGFYLCAWSAGQGWTGELFFGEGSRLTVL.

The rearrangement joins TRBV15 to TRBJ2-1, with TRBD2 identical over 11 bases. V shed 2 bases, J shed 6 bases, and the junction held 6 bases outside the gene matches. The CDR3 covers 16 residues. Germline V gene data show CDR1 as LNHNV and CDR2 as YYDKDF (reference sequence). For the CDR3, the DNA is TGTGCCACCAGCAGACCCGGGACTAGCGGACCCAATGAGCAGTTCTTC. This encodes CATSRPGTSGPNEQFF.

This chain joins TRBV12-5 and TRBJ1-2; no definite D call. CDR1 and CDR2 (germline): LGHNT, FRNRAP. The V end was cut by 4 bases, the J end by 8 bases, with 14 bases between. This CDR3 has 13 amino acids. This chain's CDR3 is CASGSSPTGGYTF. The CDR3, as DNA: TGTGCTAGTGGTTCCTCCCCGACGGGCGGCTACACCTTC.

This clone was found a few times. The chain is built from TRBV7-5 and TRBJ1-1; the D call TRBD1 from the table was never checked on the DNA. TRBV7-5 is labeled a pseudogene. This CDR3 is 14 amino acids long. The CDR3 DNA sequence: TGTGCCAGCAGACCCGACAGAAGGAACACTGAAGCTTTCTTT. Its translation: CASRPDRRNTEAFF.

This clone has just a few counts. The chain uses TRBV9 and TRBJ2-7; D gene unclear. The CDR3 consists of 14 residues. The germline V and J ends were trimmed by 4 bases and 1 base, with 12 bases remaining between them. Per germline, CDR1 SGDLS and CDR2 YYNGEE. CDR3 protein: CASSPHTRSYEQYF. CDR3 DNA: TGTGCCAGCAGCCCCCATACCCGATCCTACGAGCAGTACTTC.

There are a few counts of this clone. The chain is built from TRBV28 and TRBJ1-2, with D unclear. The germline V and J ends were trimmed by 6 bases and 4 bases, with 18 bases remaining between them. The length of the CDR3 is 15 residues. Germline CDR1 MDHEN, CDR2 SYDVKM. The CDR3 sequence is CASSPPGQVTYGYTF. CDR3 DNA: TGTGCCAGCAGCCCCCCCGGCCAGGTCACCTATGGCTACACCTTC.